Below are 13 T cell receptor beta chains sequenced from a single sample in a study of CD8+ T cells in alopecia areata. The sequencing template was cDNA reverse transcribed from extracted RNA. The data were produced by immunoSEQ multiplex PCR, yet TCRdb's version contains in-frame clones alone and is incomplete. Among some 180,000 clones, approximately 49% were seen once, and the ten largest hold over 9%. Treatment noted: oral pan-JAK inhibitor, 5-10 mg twice daily. Sequenced here: CD8+ T cells sorted from blood, sampled around week 54, from a patient treated with tofacitinib. The receptors were gathered from a human donor with alopecia areata.

J is TRBJ1-1 and V is TRBV11-2; D uncertain. Trimming shortened V by 4 bases and J by 5 bases, and 11 bases separated the two germline ends. The CDR3 loop spans 13 amino acids. Germline values: CDR1 SGHAT, CDR2 FQNNGV. The CDR3 DNA reads as TGTGCCAGCAGCTCGCTTCGGGAGACTGAAGCTTTCTTT. As protein: CASSSLRETEAFF. The variable domain in full, with the rest retrieved from reference TRBV11-2 and TRBJ1-1, is EAGVAQSPRYKIIEKRQSVAFWCNPISGHATLYWYQQILGQGPKLLIQFQNNGVVDDSQLPKDRFSAERLKGVDSTLKIQPAKLEDSAVYLCASSSLRETEAFFGQGTRLTVV.

The chain links TRBV30 to TRBJ2-5; D possibly corresponds to TRBD2 (5 bases). Germline loops: CDR1 GTSNPN, CDR2 SVGIG (reference sequence). CDR3 length: 11 residues. V lost 7 bases and J 5 bases, leaving 11 bases between the germline ends. The CDR3 spells CASSSGETQYF. The CDR3 nucleotides read TGTGCCTCGTCATCGGGGGAGACCCAGTACTTC.

The genes are TRBV6-5 and TRBJ2-3; 7 bases align to TRBD2. This CDR3 has 16 amino acids. J gave up 6 bases and V 4 bases, and 13 bases lay outside the gene matches. From germline, CDR1 is MNHEY and CDR2 SVGAGI. CDR3 nucleotide sequence: TGTGCCAGCAGTTCCCCGACTAGCCTTCATGGTGATACGCAGTATTTT. Its protein is CASSSPTSLHGDTQYF.

This clone has just a few counts. The chain carries TRBV4-3 and TRBJ2-6, with TRBD1 matching over 8 bases. Germline V lookup: CDR1 LGHNA, CDR2 YSLEER. V dropped 3 bases and J dropped 2; count of bases not matched to a gene: 3. CDR3 length equals 16 residues. DNA for the CDR3: TGCGCCAGCAGCCACTCAGGGGGCGCTGGGGCCAACGTCCTGACTTTC. Translating it yields CASSHSGGAGANVLTF.

The rearrangement uses TRBV25-1 and TRBJ1-1; 7 nucleotides match TRBD1. The V and J ends lost 6 bases and 1 base, in that order; junction bases with no gene match: 2. From germline, CDR1 is MGHDK and CDR2 SYGVNS. The CDR3 totals 13 residues. The CDR3 DNA reads as TGTGCCAGCAGGAGGACAGGGAACACTGAAGCTTTCTTT. Amino acid sequence: CASRRTGNTEAFF.

CDR3 sequence reads: CASSQLQGGETQYF. As DNA, the CDR3 is TGCGCCAGCAGCCAGTTACAGGGGGGGGAGACCCAGTACTTC. The rearrangement joins TRBV4-1 to TRBJ2-5; a weak D match, TRBD1 (8 bases). Trimming cost V 3 bases and J 5 bases, with 13 bases left between them. The length of the CDR3 is 14 residues. Germline V gives CDR1 MGHRA, CDR2 YSYEKL.

The V and J genes are TRBV13 and TRBJ2-6; no firm D call. CDR1 PRHDT and CDR2 FYEKMQ come from the germline V gene (reference sequence). The CDR3 contains 15 residues. Between the trimmed V and J ends, which lost 0 bases and 0 bases, there was a span of 3 bases. CDR3 DNA: TGTGCCAGCAGCTTAGGGTCCTCTGGGGCCAACGTCCTGACTTTC. Translating gives CASSLGSSGANVLTF.

This clone was recorded a few times. The rearrangement joins TRBV20-1 to TRBJ1-1; D gene ambiguous. The V and J ends lost 6 bases and 2 bases respectively, with 7 bases between them. Germline-derived CDR1 and CDR2 are DFQATT and SNEGSKA (reference sequence). The CDR3 consists of 11 residues. This CDR3 is CSAPTNTEAFF. CDR3 coding DNA: TGCAGTGCCCCTACCAACACTGAAGCTTTCTTT.

This clone occurred once. The J gene is TRBJ2-3, the V gene TRBV9; TRBD1 is a possible D gene (6 bases). The ends were cut back, 0 bases at V and 4 bases at J, with 15 bases in the middle. Germline V gives CDR1 SGDLS, CDR2 YYNGEE. The length of the CDR3 is 16 residues. Here the CDR3 DNA reads TGTGCCAGCAGCGTAGAGGGAAGGGGGTATCCAGATACGCAGTATTTT. Encoded protein: CASSVEGRGYPDTQYF. Full variable domain (rest looked up from reference TRBV9 and TRBJ2-3): DSGVTQTPKHLITATGQRVTLRCSPRSGDLSVYWYQQSLDQGLQFLIQYYNGEERAKGNILERFSAQQFPDLHSELNLSSLELGDSALYFCASSVEGRGYPDTQYFGPGTRLTVL.

This clone came up a few times. This chain connects TRBV19 to TRBJ1-5; tentative D call: TRBD1 (5 bases). Germline V gene sequence: CDR1 LNHDA, CDR2 SQIVND (reference sequence). The CDR3 covers 14 residues. Trimming pared 3 bases from V and 7 bases from J, leaving 13 bases between. The CDR3 region is CASSILGRRQPQHF. CDR3 in DNA: TGTGCCAGTAGTATCTTGGGGCGACGGCAGCCCCAGCATTTT.

The chain links TRBV6-5 to TRBJ2-2; possibly TRBD2 for D (6 bases). The CDR3 length is 16 residues. CDR1 and CDR2 from the germline V gene are MNHEY and SVGAGI. Deletions cut 4 bases from V and 1 base from J, with 13 bases between. Here the CDR3 DNA reads TGTGCCAGCAGTTTCTATGGGGGGATGAACACCGGGGAGCTGTTTTTT. Translated: CASSFYGGMNTGELFF.

The V call is TRBV13, the J call TRBJ2-3; 11 bases are shared with TRBD2. Germline CDR1 PRHDT, CDR2 FYEKMQ (reference sequence). The CDR3 runs 16 residues. The trim removed 4 bases at V and 2 bases at J, leaving 5 bases unmatched. The CDR3 loop reads CASSSRLAGITDTQYF. Here the CDR3 DNA reads TGTGCCAGCAGCTCCCGACTAGCGGGGATCACAGATACGCAGTATTTT.

This clone was observed a handful of times. The gene calls are TRBV27 and TRBJ2-7; D perhaps matches TRBD2 (5 bases). The CDR3 covers 14 residues. Germline V lookup: CDR1 MNHEY, CDR2 SMNVEV (reference sequence). The V end was cut by 3 bases, the J end by 3 bases, with 12 bases between. The CDR3 loop is CASSLGEGLYEQYF. The CDR3 region has the DNA TGTGCCAGCAGTTTGGGAGAGGGCCTCTACGAGCAGTACTTC.